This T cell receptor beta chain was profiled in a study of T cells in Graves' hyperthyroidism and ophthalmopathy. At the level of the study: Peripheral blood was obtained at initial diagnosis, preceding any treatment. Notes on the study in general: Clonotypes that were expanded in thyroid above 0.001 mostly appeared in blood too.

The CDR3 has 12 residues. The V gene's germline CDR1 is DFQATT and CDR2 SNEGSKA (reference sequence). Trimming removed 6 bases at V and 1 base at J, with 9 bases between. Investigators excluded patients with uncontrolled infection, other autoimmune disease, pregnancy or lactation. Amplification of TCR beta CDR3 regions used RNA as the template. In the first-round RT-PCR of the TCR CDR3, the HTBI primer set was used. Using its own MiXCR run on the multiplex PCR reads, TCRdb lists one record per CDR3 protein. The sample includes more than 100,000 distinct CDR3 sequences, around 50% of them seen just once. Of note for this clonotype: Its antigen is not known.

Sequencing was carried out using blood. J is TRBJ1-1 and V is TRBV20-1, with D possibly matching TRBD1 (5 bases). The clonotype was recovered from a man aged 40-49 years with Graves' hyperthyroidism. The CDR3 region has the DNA TGCAGTGCGTTACAGGCGAACACTGAAGCTTTCTTT. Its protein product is CSALQANTEAFF.